Presented here are 3 T cell receptor beta chains from one specimen sequenced in a study of identical twins' blood T cells. TCRdb used MiXCR to reprocess the 5' RACE reads, holding one entry per CDR3 protein. The data contain fewer than 450,000 distinct CDR3 sequences, about 28% of them singletons. Sequenced: PBMCs. The receptors shown here come from a woman aged 18 to 55 in good health.

This clonotype was observed a few times. The chain joins TRBV29-1 to TRBJ1-2; possible D gene TRBD1, 5 bases. Germline V gives CDR1 SQVTM, CDR2 ANQGSEA. V gave up 5 bases and J gave up 5 bases, with 9 bases separating them. The CDR3 extends over 11 amino acids. CDR3 nucleotide sequence: TGCAGCGTTAGGGGCCTATATGGCTACACCTTC. Its translation is CSVRGLYGYTF.

This clonotype was seen more than once but under ten times. The J gene is TRBJ2-1, the V gene TRBV27, with TRBD1 matching 7 bases. In germline, CDR1 is MNHEY, CDR2 SMNVEV (reference sequence). V gave up 6 bases and J gave up 7 bases; unmatched junction bases: 9. The CDR3 is 14 amino acids. The CDR3 protein is CASRRDRDRNEQFF. CDR3 nucleotides: TGTGCCAGCAGAAGAGACAGGGATAGAAATGAGCAGTTCTTC.

The V gene is TRBV6-5, the J gene TRBJ1-5; no clear D gene. The CDR3 runs to 13 residues. The germline V and J ends were trimmed by 7 bases and 7 bases, with 14 bases remaining between them. CDR1 and CDR2 (germline): MNHEY, SVGAGI. This CDR3 reads CASTAWPGQPQHF. Written as DNA, the CDR3 is TGTGCCAGCACCGCCTGGCCAGGACAGCCCCAGCATTTT.